The clone carrying this T cell receptor (beta chain) occurred a few times. Sample-barcoded 5' priming and a J-beta primer mix drove a second PCR of roughly 7 to 11 cycles. Each CDR3 protein is one row after TCRdb ran MiXCR on the 5' RACE reads. The table has 920,000 or so distinct CDR3 sequences, roughly 45% seen once; the top ten hold over 15%. This sample is drawn from a study of blood T cells in healthy people across ages. Germline V gene sequence: CDR1 MDHEN, CDR2 SYDVKM. The CDR3 has 15 amino acids. V dropped 6 bases and J dropped 0; count of bases not matched to a gene: 7. This rearrangement joins TRBV28 to TRBJ2-7, with 8 nucleotides matching TRBD1. The TCR was taken from a woman aged 55-69 years in good health. Sequencing was carried out using blood. The CDR3 DNA reads as TGTGCCAGCAGACCCGACAGGGGTGCCTCCTACGAGCAGTACTTC. Encoded protein: CASRPDRGASYEQYF.